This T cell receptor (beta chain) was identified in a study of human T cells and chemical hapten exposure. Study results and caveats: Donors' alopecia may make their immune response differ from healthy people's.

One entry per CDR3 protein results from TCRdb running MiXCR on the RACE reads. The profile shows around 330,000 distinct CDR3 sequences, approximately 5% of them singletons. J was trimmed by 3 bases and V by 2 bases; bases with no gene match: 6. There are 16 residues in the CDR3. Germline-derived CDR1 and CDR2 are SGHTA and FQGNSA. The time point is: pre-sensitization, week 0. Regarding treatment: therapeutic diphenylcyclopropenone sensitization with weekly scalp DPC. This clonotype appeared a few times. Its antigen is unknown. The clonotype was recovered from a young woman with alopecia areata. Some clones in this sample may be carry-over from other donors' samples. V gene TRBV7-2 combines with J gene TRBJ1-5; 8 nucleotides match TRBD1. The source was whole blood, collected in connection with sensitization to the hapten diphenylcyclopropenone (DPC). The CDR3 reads CASSLYGTGFNQPQHF. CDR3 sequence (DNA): TGTGCCAGCAGCTTATATGGGACAGGCTTCAATCAGCCCCAGCATTTT.